Each of the 26 T cell receptor beta chains below was sequenced from the same sample in a study of post-analysis software for immune sequencing data (dated by TCRdb to the mid-2010s). Libraries were built with PCR. Sequencer: Illumina HiSeq 2500. To reduce PCR and sequencing biases, unique molecular identifiers were built into the TCR beta cDNA libraries. TCRdb reran the public reads through fastp at Q25 and MiXCR, keeping productive beta chains. One record per CDR3 amino acid sequence lists the most common genes and DNA. In this sample the table shows fewer than 850,000 distinct CDR3 sequences, less than 35% of which occur a single time. Jointly, the top ten make up approximately 0.6% of the sample. Findings and caveats that apply to the study as a whole: Significantly higher frequencies in patients than in controls were found for about five TRBV segments, including TRBV5-6, TRBV5-1 and TRBV20-1.

These TCRs' antigens remain unknown. The specimen was blood. Source of these receptors: a girl aged 10 to 17 with multiple sclerosis.

This clonotype was counted ten times or more. The rearrangement joins TRBV27 to TRBJ2-4; 12 bases fit TRBD2. After removal of 6 bases from V and 4 bases from J, the junction contained 7 bases not matched to a gene. The CDR3 has 16 amino acids. Germline loops: CDR1 MNHEY, CDR2 SMNVEV (reference sequence). In DNA, the CDR3 is TGTGCCAGCAGCACACTCGGGACTAGCGGGAAAAACATTCAGTACTTC. Translation: CASSTLGTSGKNIQYF.

The CDR3 region is CSARGDGNQPQHF. The CDR3 nucleotides read TGCAGTGCTAGAGGGGACGGCAATCAGCCCCAGCATTTT. This sequence joins TRBV20-1 and TRBJ1-5; a possible D gene is TRBD1 (5 bases). The CDR3 contains 13 residues. Germline CDR1 DFQATT, CDR2 SNEGSKA (reference sequence). Trimming shortened V by 1 base and J by 2 bases, and 6 bases separated the two germline ends.

The chain carries TRBV11-1 and TRBJ2-1, with D possibly matching TRBD2 (6 bases). Trimming pared 4 bases from V and 7 bases from J, leaving 11 bases between. The CDR3 covers 13 residues. The V gene's germline CDR1 is SGHAT and CDR2 FQDESV (reference sequence). CDR3 sequence (DNA): TGTGCCAGCAGCTCCGGGACTCTAAATGAGCAGTTCTTC. Amino acids: CASSSGTLNEQFF.

This clonotype was detected only a few times. The chain joins TRBV7-2 to TRBJ2-3; 14 nucleotides agree with TRBD2. The germline CDR1 and CDR2 sequences are SGHTA and FQGNSA. V lost 6 bases and J lost 6; bases outside the gene matches: 5. The CDR3 spans 15 residues. The CDR3 DNA reads as TGTGCCAGCAGGCGGACTAGCGGGAGGTTGGATACGCAGTATTTT. It codes for CASRRTSGRLDTQYF.

The chain employs TRBV20-1 and TRBJ2-7, with 11 bases that match TRBD2. Trimming at V came to 0 bases and at J to 4 bases, leaving 11 bases not matched to a gene. The CDR3 is made up of 17 amino acids. Germline CDR1 is DFQATT and CDR2 is SNEGSKA (reference sequence). This chain's CDR3 is CSARDTLAGVTGYEQYF. The CDR3 region has the DNA TGCAGTGCTAGAGACACACTAGCGGGAGTAACTGGGTACGAGCAGTACTTC.

The chain has TRBV12-3 or TRBV12-4 and TRBJ2-3; tentative D call: TRBD1 (6 bases). Trimming took 2 bases from V and 4 from J, leaving 25 bases between them. There are 19 residues in the CDR3. The CDR3 bases are TGTGCCAGCAGTTTAAAAACTCAGGGGTTCGGGGTTGACTCAGATACGCAGTATTTT. This gives the protein CASSLKTQGFGVDSDTQYF.

The V and J genes are TRBV5-1 and TRBJ1-1; TRBD1 matches 9 bases. The CDR3 length is 17 residues. Germline V lookup: CDR1 SGHRS, CDR2 YFSETQ. V gave up 3 bases and J gave up 0 bases; unmatched junction bases: 9. This chain's CDR3 is CASSSVPGQGVNTEAFF. Written as DNA, the CDR3 is TGCGCCAGCAGCTCGGTCCCGGGACAGGGAGTGAACACTGAAGCTTTCTTT.

This clonotype was seen repeatedly, ten times or more. J is TRBJ2-7 and V is TRBV20-1, with D perhaps TRBD1 (6 bases). CDR1 and CDR2 from the germline V gene are DFQATT and SNEGSKA (reference sequence). The CDR3 is made up of 13 amino acids. V gave up 6 bases and J gave up 5 bases, with 17 bases separating them. The CDR3 here is CSAYGTNIDEQYF. The CDR3 DNA reads TGCAGTGCCTACGGGACAAATATCGACGAGCAGTACTTC.

This chain connects TRBV7-2 to TRBJ1-5; no firm D call. Germline CDR1 reads SGHTA; CDR2 reads FQGNSA. The length of the CDR3 is 14 residues. Deletions cut 2 bases from V and 6 bases from J, with 11 bases between. The CDR3 sequence is CASSLPASGQPQHF. Written as DNA, the CDR3 is TGTGCCAGCAGCTTACCCGCCTCGGGTCAGCCCCAGCATTTT.

This clonotype was detected only a few times. The chain couples TRBV3-1 to TRBJ2-3, with D perhaps matching TRBD2 (5 bases). CDR1 and CDR2 from the germline V gene are LGHDT and YNNKEL (reference sequence). The CDR3 consists of 18 residues. Trimming cost V 0 bases and J 0 bases, with 16 bases left between them. The CDR3 reads CASSQDRGLGGSTDTQYF. CDR3 coding DNA: TGTGCCAGCAGCCAAGATCGAGGACTCGGCGGGAGCACAGATACGCAGTATTTT.

This clonotype turned up a few times. The genes are TRBV28 and TRBJ1-2; 7 bases are shared with TRBD1. This CDR3 region has 13 residues. V dropped 11 bases and J dropped 8; count of bases not matched to a gene: 14. Germline V CDR1 and CDR2: MDHEN, SYDVKM. In DNA form, the CDR3 reads TGTGCCGCGGGGCAGGGGGACATGAACGGCTACACCTTC. Its protein product is CAAGQGDMNGYTF.

J is TRBJ1-1 and V is TRBV20-1; no reliable D call. Trimming pared 2 bases from V and 7 bases from J, leaving 8 bases between. Germline-derived CDR1 and CDR2 are DFQATT and SNEGSKA (reference sequence). CDR3 length: 11 amino acids. CDR3 region: CSARRSGEAFF. DNA of the CDR3: TGCAGTGCTAGAAGAAGTGGTGAAGCTTTCTTT.

This clonotype has a handful of counts. The rearrangement joins TRBV20-1 to TRBJ2-1; no definite D call. The germline CDR1 and CDR2 sequences are DFQATT and SNEGSKA (reference sequence). The CDR3 totals 15 residues. V lost 0 bases, J lost 4 bases, and 13 bases lay in between. CDR3 protein: CSARDRLGVYNEQFF. As DNA, the CDR3 is TGCAGTGCTAGAGATAGGTTAGGAGTTTACAATGAGCAGTTCTTC.

To note about this clonotype: The junction shows a germline mismatch at one end, possibly a read error. The DNA of the CDR3 is TGTACCAGCAGCTTGAGGGACAAGCCTAACTATGGCTACACCTTC. This sequence encodes CTSSLRDKPNYGYTF. The chain joins TRBV7-9 to TRBJ1-2, with D perhaps matching TRBD1 (6 bases). The V gene's germline CDR1 is SEHNR and CDR2 FQNEAQ (reference sequence). This CDR3 is 15 amino acids long.

V is TRBV5-1 and J is TRBJ2-5; a weak D match, TRBD1 (6 bases). Germline lookup yields CDR1 SGHRS and CDR2 YFSETQ. V lost 5 bases, J lost 2 bases, and 13 bases lay in between. This CDR3 is 14 amino acids long. The CDR3: CASRSRQAQETQYF. CDR3 sequence (DNA): TGCGCCAGCAGGTCCCGACAGGCTCAAGAGACCCAGTACTTC.

In this sample, this clonotype turned up a few times. The chain carries TRBV20-1 and TRBJ1-5, with D hard to call. The CDR3 totals 13 residues. Germline V gene sequence: CDR1 DFQATT, CDR2 SNEGSKA (reference sequence). V dropped 2 bases and J dropped 6 bases, with 11 bases sitting between them. The CDR3 reads CSARPRAGQPQHF. DNA of the CDR3: TGCAGTGCTAGACCGCGGGCGGGTCAGCCCCAGCATTTT.

The chain has TRBV18 and TRBJ1-1; 7 bases fit TRBD1. The CDR3 is 14 residues long. The trim removed 4 bases at V and 4 bases at J, leaving 6 bases unmatched. CDR1 and CDR2 (germline): KGHSH, LQKENI. The CDR3 region is CASSLGQVSTEAFF. In DNA form, the CDR3 reads TGTGCCAGCTCACTCGGACAGGTGAGCACTGAAGCTTTCTTT.

The chain carries TRBV20-1 and TRBJ1-1; tentative D call: TRBD1 (5 bases). This CDR3 is 13 amino acids long. Germline values: CDR1 DFQATT, CDR2 SNEGSKA (reference sequence). V lost 3 bases to trimming and J lost 11 bases, with 19 bases between them. The CDR3 DNA follows: TGCAGTGCTAGGGAAACAGGATCGGAGAGGGCTTTCTTT. It is translated as CSARETGSERAFF.

The CDR3 DNA sequence: TGTGCCACCTTCATGCAGGGGGGCAGCTACAATGAGCAGTTCTTC. As protein: CATFMQGGSYNEQFF. The chain links TRBV7-2 to TRBJ2-1, with D possibly matching TRBD1 (7 bases). CDR1 is SGHTA and CDR2 is FQGNSA in the germline V gene. Trimming stripped 10 bases from V and 3 bases from J, with 19 bases between. The CDR3 consists of 15 residues.

The chain's CDR3 is CASSPLDRGTEAFF. Here the CDR3 DNA reads TGTGCCAGCTCACCCCTCGACCGGGGCACTGAAGCTTTCTTT. The rearrangement joins TRBV18 to TRBJ1-1; no clear D gene. Germline lookup yields CDR1 KGHSH and CDR2 LQKENI. V was cut by 3 bases and J by 4 bases, with 12 bases left in between. The CDR3 totals 14 residues.

A few counts support this clonotype. The chain has TRBV7-9 and TRBJ2-7; 7 nucleotides match TRBD1. CDR3 size: 14 residues. Trimming cost V 9 bases and J 2 bases; bases outside gene matches: 10. Germline V CDR1 and CDR2: SEHNR, FQNEAQ (reference sequence). CDR3 nucleotides: TGTGCCAGTTTCCAGACAGGGCAGACCTACGAGCAGTACTTC. It is translated as CASFQTGQTYEQYF.

The rearrangement joins TRBV12-3 or TRBV12-4 to TRBJ2-2; 7 nucleotides agree with TRBD2. With 6 bases clipped from V and 4 bases from J, the junction kept 11 bases outside the gene matches. The CDR3 extends over 16 amino acids. The chain's CDR3 is CASRGDPSGPTGELFF. In DNA form, the CDR3 reads TGTGCCAGCAGGGGGGATCCTAGCGGTCCCACCGGGGAGCTGTTTTTT.

About this clonotype: One junction end disagrees with the germline gene, perhaps due to a read error. J is TRBJ2-1 and V is TRBV5-1; 7 bases agree with TRBD2. The CDR3 sequence is 14 residues long. Germline V CDR1 and CDR2: SGHRS, YFSETQ. The CDR3 is CAGSLAKREGEQFF. In nucleotides, the CDR3 is TGCGCCGGCAGCTTGGCAAAGCGGGAAGGGGAGCAGTTCTTC.

This clonotype was recorded at least ten times. This sequence joins TRBV4-3 and TRBJ2-7; 7 nucleotides line up with TRBD1. The CDR3 covers 16 residues. Germline CDR1 and CDR2: LGHNA and YSLEER. Trimming cost V 1 base and J 3 bases; bases outside gene matches: 9. The CDR3 DNA follows: TGCGCCAGCAGCCAAGGAAGAGACAGGGTAGGCTACGAGCAGTACTTC. Protein sequence: CASSQGRDRVGYEQYF.

This clonotype was seen more than once but under ten times. The chain couples TRBV3-1 to TRBJ2-7, with TRBD2 matching 8 bases. The germline V gene encodes CDR1 LGHDT and CDR2 YNNKEL (reference sequence). V was clipped by 2 bases and J by 6 bases; unmatched bases: 6. This CDR3 spans 14 amino acids. CDR3 sequence reads: CASSQMVAGGEQYF. The CDR3 nucleotides read TGTGCCAGCAGCCAAATGGTGGCGGGAGGCGAGCAGTACTTC.

Turning to this clonotype: One junction end does not reproduce the germline sequence, and a read error may be involved. This sequence joins TRBV7-2 and TRBJ2-4; no clear D. The J call may be faulty, since TRBJ2-7 better matches the DNA end. CDR3 length: 12 residues. In germline, CDR1 is SGHTA, CDR2 FQGNSA. The CDR3 spells CARSLPPYEQYF. Written as DNA, the CDR3 is TGTGCCCGCAGCTTACCTCCCTACGAGCAGTACTTC.